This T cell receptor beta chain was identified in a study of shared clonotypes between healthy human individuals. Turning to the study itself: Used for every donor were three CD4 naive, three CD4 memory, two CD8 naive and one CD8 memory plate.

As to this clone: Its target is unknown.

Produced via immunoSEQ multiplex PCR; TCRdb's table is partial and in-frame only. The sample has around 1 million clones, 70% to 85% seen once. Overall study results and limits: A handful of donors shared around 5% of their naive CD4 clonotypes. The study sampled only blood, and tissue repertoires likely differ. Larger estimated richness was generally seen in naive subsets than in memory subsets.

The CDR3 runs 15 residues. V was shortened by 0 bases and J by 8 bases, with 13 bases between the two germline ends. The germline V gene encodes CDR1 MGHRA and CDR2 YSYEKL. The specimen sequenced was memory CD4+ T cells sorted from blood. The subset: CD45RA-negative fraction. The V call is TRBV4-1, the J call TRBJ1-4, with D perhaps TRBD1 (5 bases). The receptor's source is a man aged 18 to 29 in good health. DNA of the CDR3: TGCGCCAGCAGCCAAGAAGGGACCCAGGAAGAAAAACTGTTTTTT. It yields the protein CASSQEGTQEEKLFF.